A single sample is the source of the 13 T cell receptor beta chains below, sequenced in a study of T cells after yellow fever vaccination. Each CDR3 protein gets one entry after TCRdb re-called the 5' RACE reads with MiXCR. The sample comprises 200,000 or so distinct CDR3 sequences, over 6.5% of which are singletons, and approximately 0.99% rests with the top ten. This specimen consisted of CD4+ T cells sorted from PBMCs, obtained on the day of the yellow fever booster vaccination. Receptor source: a man in his thirties or forties who received the YFV17D yellow fever vaccine.

The CDR3 reads CASSYSDRSPGYGYTF. The CDR3 DNA follows: TGTGCCAGCAGTTACTCGGACAGGTCCCCTGGCTATGGCTACACCTTC. V usage is TRBV6-2 or TRBV6-3 and J usage is TRBJ1-2, with 7 bases matching TRBD1. The ends lost 0 bases at V and 4 bases at J; junction bases unmatched: 8. This CDR3 has 16 amino acids. The germline V gene encodes CDR1 MNHEY and CDR2 SVGEGT.

This clonotype occurred many times. The V and J genes are TRBV5-1 and TRBJ1-4, with D possibly matching TRBD1 (5 bases). The CDR3 runs 15 residues. Trimming left V 0 bases short and J 4 bases short, with 10 bases between. CDR1 is SGHRS, CDR2 YFSETQ, per germline. The DNA for the CDR3 is TGCGCCAGCAGCTTGGTAGGGGCTGGTAATGAAAAACTGTTTTTT. Translated: CASSLVGAGNEKLFF.

This clonotype turned up a few times. The chain couples TRBV6-2 or TRBV6-3 to TRBJ2-7; D unclear. CDR1 and CDR2 from the germline V gene are MNHEY and SVGEGT. CDR3 length equals 12 residues. Between the trimmed V and J ends, which lost 3 bases and 4 bases, there was a span of 7 bases. CDR3 DNA: TGTGCCAGCAGTTATGGGCGGTACGAGCAGTACTTC. This gives the protein CASSYGRYEQYF.

The chain links TRBV12-3 or TRBV12-4 to TRBJ2-1, with TRBD1 matching 8 bases. There are 15 residues in the CDR3. With 2 bases clipped from V and 5 bases from J, the junction kept 5 bases outside the gene matches. For the CDR3, the DNA is TGTGCCAGCAGTTTACTCGGACAGGGCCACAATGAGCAGTTCTTC. Protein sequence: CASSLLGQGHNEQFF.

This clonotype has ten or more counts. The junction departs from germline at one end; a sequencing error may be responsible. The CDR3 DNA is TGTGCTAGCAGCTTAGGACAGCGAACAGATACGCAGTATTTT. Translation gives CASSLGQRTDTQYF. V and J are TRBV7-7 and TRBJ2-3; tentatively, D is TRBD1 (6 bases). Germline lookup yields CDR1 SSHAT and CDR2 FNYEAQ (reference sequence). This CDR3 is 14 amino acids long. Together with reference TRBV7-7 and TRBJ2-3, the CDR3 gives the full variable domain: GAGVSQSPRYKVTKRGQDVTLRCDPISSHATLYWYQQALGQGPEFLTYFNYEAQPDKSGLPSDRFSAERPEGSISTLTIQRTEQRDSAMYRCASSLGQRTDTQYFGPGTRLTVL.

In its sample, this clonotype was seen many times. The CDR3 sequence: CATSRPPGLAGDGTDTQYF. The CDR3 region has the DNA TGTGCCACCAGCAGACCGCCGGGACTAGCGGGAGATGGCACAGATACGCAGTATTTT. V and J are TRBV15 and TRBJ2-3; 14 nucleotides line up with TRBD2. Germline V lookup: CDR1 LNHNV, CDR2 YYDKDF (reference sequence). The CDR3 is 19 residues long. V trimming: 2 bases; J trimming: 1 base; junction bases outside the gene matches: 8.

This clonotype appeared a few times. This rearrangement joins TRBV7-2 to TRBJ2-2, with TRBD2 matching 7 bases. The CDR3 length is 14 residues. Germline V gives CDR1 SGHTA, CDR2 FQGNSA. The trim removed 7 bases at V and 2 bases at J, leaving 4 bases unmatched. Here the CDR3 reads CASTRGRNTGELFF. CDR3 in DNA: TGTGCCAGCACCCGCGGGAGAAACACCGGGGAGCTGTTTTTT.

The rearrangement links TRBV5-1 to TRBJ1-1; tentative D call: TRBD1 (5 bases). Germline V lookup: CDR1 SGHRS, CDR2 YFSETQ. This CDR3 has 14 amino acids. V was pared by 7 bases and J by 4 bases, with 17 bases between. The CDR3 nucleotides are TGCGCCAGCGAGGACAAATTTCGGAGCACTGAAGCTTTCTTT. Its protein product is CASEDKFRSTEAFF.

In the case of this clonotype: One end of the junction fails to match germline, which may point to a read error. The chain uses TRBV7-7 and TRBJ2-5; unclear D gene. In germline, CDR1 is SSHAT, CDR2 FNYEAQ (reference sequence). There are 13 residues in the CDR3. The CDR3 DNA follows: TGTGCTAGCAGCGAGGATCGGTTAGAGACCCAGTACTTC. This sequence encodes CASSEDRLETQYF.

This chain joins TRBV7-2 and TRBJ1-2, with D possibly TRBD1 on 5 matching bases. Germline-derived CDR1 and CDR2 are SGHTA and FQGNSA. The ends were cut back, 5 bases at V and 5 bases at J, with 18 bases in the middle. The CDR3 has 15 amino acids. In DNA form, the CDR3 reads TGTGCCAGCAGCCAGCCCGGGGGAATAGAATATGGCTACACCTTC. The encoded protein is CASSQPGGIEYGYTF. The variable domain in full, with the rest retrieved from reference TRBV7-2 and TRBJ1-2, is GAGVSQSPSNKVTEKGKDVELRCDPISGHTALYWYRQSLGQGLEFLIYFQGNSAPDKSGLPSDRFSAERTGGSVSTLTIQRTQQEDSAVYLCASSQPGGIEYGYTFGSGTRLTVV.

This clonotype was found a few times. V gene TRBV5-1 combines with J gene TRBJ1-2, with TRBD1 as a possible D gene (5 bases). Germline V gene sequence: CDR1 SGHRS, CDR2 YFSETQ. Deletions cut 1 base from V and 4 bases from J, with 14 bases between. There are 15 residues in the CDR3. The CDR3 DNA reads TGCGCCAGCAGCTTGTCCCCGTTCCAGGGCTATGGCTACACCTTC. It yields the protein CASSLSPFQGYGYTF.

The rearrangement joins TRBV6-5 to TRBJ2-7; 9 bases align to TRBD1. CDR1 is MNHEY, CDR2 SVGAGI, per germline. The J segment lost 4 bases and the V segment lost 2 bases, leaving 3 bases of the junction unmatched. The CDR3 contains 14 residues. In DNA form, the CDR3 reads TGTGCCAGCAGTTACGGGACAGGGATTTACGAGCAGTACTTC. Protein product: CASSYGTGIYEQYF.

This clonotype was detected many times. One junction end does not reproduce the germline sequence, and a read error may be involved. The chain has TRBV12-3 or TRBV12-4 and TRBJ2-5; 10 bases line up with TRBD2. The CDR3 contains 15 residues. The CDR3 region is CASSLASGREETQYF. Written as DNA, the CDR3 is TGTGCCAGTAGTTTAGCAAGCGGGAGGGAAGAGACCCAGTACTTC.